This TCR beta chain was sequenced for a study of identical twins. cDNA carried unique molecular identifiers, and a universal primer site was added by template switching. MiXCR was run by TCRdb on the 5' RACE reads, yielding one entry per CDR3 protein. In the table there are roughly 720,000 distinct CDR3 sequences, 15% to 20% of which are singletons. This sample also appeared in a second study, on T cells expressing NK-cell markers. This second report adds: Obtained from sorted CD3+CD56+NKG2C+, CD3+CD56+NKG2C- and CD3+CD56-NKG2C+ T cells were the TCR beta repertoires. Seven HCMV-seropositive donors and one seronegative donor made up the eight sequenced donors.

Sequences were obtained from PBMCs. This sequence was found in a woman aged 18-29 years in good health.

CDR3 protein: CASSSSPHYNEQFF. The CDR3 nucleotides read TGTGCCAGCAGCTCCTCTCCGCACTACAATGAGCAGTTCTTC. The chain recombines TRBV7-2 with TRBJ2-1, with D unresolved. Per germline, CDR1 SGHTA and CDR2 FQGNSA. This CDR3 has 14 residues. The V end lost 4 bases, the J end lost 3 bases, and 10 bases lay between the germline ends.